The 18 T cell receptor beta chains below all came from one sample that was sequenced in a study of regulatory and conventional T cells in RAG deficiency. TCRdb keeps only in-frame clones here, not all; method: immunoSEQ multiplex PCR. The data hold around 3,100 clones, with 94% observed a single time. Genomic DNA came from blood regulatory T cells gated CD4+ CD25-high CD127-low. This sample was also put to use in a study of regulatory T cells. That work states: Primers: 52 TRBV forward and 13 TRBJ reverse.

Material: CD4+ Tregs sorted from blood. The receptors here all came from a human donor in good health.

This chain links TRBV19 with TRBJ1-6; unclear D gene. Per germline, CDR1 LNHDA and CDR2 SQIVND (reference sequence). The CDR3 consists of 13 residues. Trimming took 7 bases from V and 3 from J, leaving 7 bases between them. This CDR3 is CASKEDYNSPLHF. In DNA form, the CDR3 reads TGTGCCAGTAAAGAAGACTATAATTCACCCCTCCACTTT.

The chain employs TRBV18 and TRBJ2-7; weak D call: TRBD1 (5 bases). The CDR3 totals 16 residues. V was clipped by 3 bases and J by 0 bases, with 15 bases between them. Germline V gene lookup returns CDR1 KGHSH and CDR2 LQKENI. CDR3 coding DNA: TGTGCCAGCTCACCTCAGGATGGACAACTCTCCTACGAGCAGTACTTC. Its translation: CASSPQDGQLSYEQYF.

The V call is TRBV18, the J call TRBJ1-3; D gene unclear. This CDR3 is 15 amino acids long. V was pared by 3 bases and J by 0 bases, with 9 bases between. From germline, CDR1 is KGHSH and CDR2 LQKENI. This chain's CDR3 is CASSPDGASGNTIYF. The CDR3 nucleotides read TGTGCCAGCTCACCGGACGGAGCCTCTGGAAACACCATATATTTT.

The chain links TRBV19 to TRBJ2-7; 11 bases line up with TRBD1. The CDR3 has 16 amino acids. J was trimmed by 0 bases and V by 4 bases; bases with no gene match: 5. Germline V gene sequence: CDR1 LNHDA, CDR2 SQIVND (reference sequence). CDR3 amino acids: CASSKGQGANSYEQYF. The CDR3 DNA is TGTGCCAGTAGTAAAGGACAGGGGGCGAACTCCTACGAGCAGTACTTC. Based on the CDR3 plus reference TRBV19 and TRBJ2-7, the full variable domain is DGGITQSPKYLFRKEGQNVTLSCEQNLNHDAMYWYRQDPGQGLRLIYYSQIVNDFQKGDIAEGYSVSREKKESFPLTVTSAQKNPTAFYLCASSKGQGANSYEQYFGPGTRLTVT.

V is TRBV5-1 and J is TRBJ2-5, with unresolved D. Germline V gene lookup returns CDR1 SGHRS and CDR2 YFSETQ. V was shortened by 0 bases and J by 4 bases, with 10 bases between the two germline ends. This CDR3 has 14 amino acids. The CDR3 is CASSLVGPRETQYF. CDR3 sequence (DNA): TGCGCCAGCAGCTTGGTAGGACCCAGAGAGACCCAGTACTTC.

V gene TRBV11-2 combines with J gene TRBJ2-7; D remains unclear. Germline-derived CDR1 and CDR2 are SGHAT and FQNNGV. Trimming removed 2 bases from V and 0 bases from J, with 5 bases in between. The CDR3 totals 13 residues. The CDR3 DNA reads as TGTGCCAGCAGCTTAAGTACCTCCTACGAGCAGTACTTC. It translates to CASSLSTSYEQYF. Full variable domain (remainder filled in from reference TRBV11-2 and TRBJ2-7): EAGVAQSPRYKIIEKRQSVAFWCNPISGHATLYWYQQILGQGPKLLIQFQNNGVVDDSQLPKDRFSAERLKGVDSTLKIQPAKLEDSAVYLCASSLSTSYEQYFGPGTRLTVT.

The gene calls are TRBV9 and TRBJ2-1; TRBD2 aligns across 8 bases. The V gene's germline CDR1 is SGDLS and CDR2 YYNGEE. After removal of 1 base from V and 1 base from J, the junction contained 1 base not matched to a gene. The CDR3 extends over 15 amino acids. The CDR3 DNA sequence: TGTGCCAGCAGCGTAACTAGCGGATCCTACAATGAGCAGTTCTTC. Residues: CASSVTSGSYNEQFF.

The CDR3 nucleotides read TGTGCCAGCAGTTTACCCGACAGATTTGACACTGAAGCTTTCTTT. Translation: CASSLPDRFDTEAFF. J is TRBJ1-1 and V is TRBV28; D might be TRBD1 (5 bases). Trimming stripped 2 bases from V and 3 bases from J, with 13 bases between. The CDR3 length is 15 residues. CDR1 MDHEN and CDR2 SYDVKM come from the germline V gene.

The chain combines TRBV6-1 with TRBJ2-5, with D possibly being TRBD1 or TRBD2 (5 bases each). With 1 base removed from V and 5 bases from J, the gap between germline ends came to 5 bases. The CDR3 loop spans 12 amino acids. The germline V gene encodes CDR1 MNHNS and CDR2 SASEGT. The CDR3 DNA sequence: TGTGCCAGCAGTGAAGGGGGGGAGACCCAGTACTTC. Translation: CASSEGGETQYF.

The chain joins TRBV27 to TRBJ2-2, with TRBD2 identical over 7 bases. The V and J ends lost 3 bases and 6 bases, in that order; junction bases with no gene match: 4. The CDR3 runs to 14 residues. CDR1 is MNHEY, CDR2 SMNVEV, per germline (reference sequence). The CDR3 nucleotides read TGTGCCAGCAGTTTTTTGGGGGGGGCCGGGGAGCTGTTTTTT. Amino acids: CASSFLGGAGELFF.

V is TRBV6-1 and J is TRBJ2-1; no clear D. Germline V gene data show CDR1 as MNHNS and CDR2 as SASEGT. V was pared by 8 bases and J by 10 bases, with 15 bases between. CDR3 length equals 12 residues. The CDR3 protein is CASDKHLEEQFF. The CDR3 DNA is TGTGCCAGCGACAAGCATCTGGAGGAGCAGTTCTTC.

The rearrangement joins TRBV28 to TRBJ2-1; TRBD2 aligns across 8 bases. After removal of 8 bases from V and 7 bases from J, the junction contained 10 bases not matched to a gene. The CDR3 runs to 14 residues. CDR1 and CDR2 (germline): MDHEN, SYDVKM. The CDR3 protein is CASGLGTSVNEQFF. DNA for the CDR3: TGTGCCAGCGGACTCGGGACTAGTGTAAATGAGCAGTTCTTC.

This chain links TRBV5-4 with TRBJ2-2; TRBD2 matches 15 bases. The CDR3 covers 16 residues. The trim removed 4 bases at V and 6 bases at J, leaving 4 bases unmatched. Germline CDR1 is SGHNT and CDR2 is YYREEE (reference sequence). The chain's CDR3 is CASSPGLAGGPGELFF. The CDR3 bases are TGTGCCAGCAGCCCGGGACTAGCGGGGGGTCCCGGGGAGCTGTTTTTT.

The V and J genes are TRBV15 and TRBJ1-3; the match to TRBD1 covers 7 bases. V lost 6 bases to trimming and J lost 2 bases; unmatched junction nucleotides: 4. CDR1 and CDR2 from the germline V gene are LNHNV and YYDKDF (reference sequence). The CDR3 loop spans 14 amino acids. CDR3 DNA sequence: TGTGCCACCAGTCCAGACAGGGCTGGAAACACCATATATTTT. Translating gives CATSPDRAGNTIYF.

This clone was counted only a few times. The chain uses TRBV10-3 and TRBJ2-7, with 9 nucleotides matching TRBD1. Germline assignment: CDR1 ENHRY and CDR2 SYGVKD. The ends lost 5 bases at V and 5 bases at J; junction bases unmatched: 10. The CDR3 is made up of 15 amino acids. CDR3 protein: CAISITGDRDNEQYF. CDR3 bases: TGTGCCATCAGTATAACCGGGGACAGGGATAACGAGCAGTACTTC.

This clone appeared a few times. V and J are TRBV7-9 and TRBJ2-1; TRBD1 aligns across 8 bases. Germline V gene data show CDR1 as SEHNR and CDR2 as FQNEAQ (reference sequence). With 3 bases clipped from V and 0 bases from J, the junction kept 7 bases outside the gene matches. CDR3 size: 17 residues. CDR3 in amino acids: CASSFSRDRRSYNEQFF. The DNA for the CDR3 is TGTGCCAGCAGCTTCTCCCGGGACAGGCGCTCCTACAATGAGCAGTTCTTC.

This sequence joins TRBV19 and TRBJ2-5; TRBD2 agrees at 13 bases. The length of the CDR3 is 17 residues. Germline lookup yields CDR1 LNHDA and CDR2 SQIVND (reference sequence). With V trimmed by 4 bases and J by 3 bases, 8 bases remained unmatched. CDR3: CASSRRTSGRGKETQYF. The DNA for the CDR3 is TGTGCCAGTAGTAGACGGACTAGCGGGAGAGGGAAAGAGACCCAGTACTTC. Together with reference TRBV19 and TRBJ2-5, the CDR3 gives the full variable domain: DGGITQSPKYLFRKEGQNVTLSCEQNLNHDAMYWYRQDPGQGLRLIYYSQIVNDFQKGDIAEGYSVSREKKESFPLTVTSAQKNPTAFYLCASSRRTSGRGKETQYFGPGTRLLVL.

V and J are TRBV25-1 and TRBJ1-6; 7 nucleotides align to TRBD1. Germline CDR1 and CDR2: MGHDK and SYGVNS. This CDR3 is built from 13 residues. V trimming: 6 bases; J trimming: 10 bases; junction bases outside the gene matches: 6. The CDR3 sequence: CASRQGLGSPLHF. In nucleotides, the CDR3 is TGTGCCAGCAGACAGGGGCTGGGGTCACCCCTCCACTTT.